The 30 T cell receptor beta chains given below trace back to one sample, sequenced in a study of shared clonotypes between healthy human individuals. Profiling relied on immunoSEQ multiplex PCR, and the TCRdb table lists in-frame clones only, not all of them. The sample carries approximately 1,000,000 clones, 75% to 85% recorded once. Input material: memory CD4+ T cells from PBMCs. Subset of the sample: CD45RA-negative fraction. Receptor source: a young man in good health. Some clones in this sample may be carry-over from other donors' samples.

The table lists this clone with a count of one. The V call is TRBV30, the J call TRBJ1-1; 8 bases line up with TRBD1. V trimming: 2 bases; J trimming: 1 base; junction bases outside the gene matches: 3. Per the germline V gene, CDR1 is GTSNPN and CDR2 is SVGIG (reference sequence). CDR3 length: 14 amino acids. CDR3 nucleotide sequence: TGTGCCTGGAGTCGGACAGGGTGGAACACTGAAGCTTTCTTT. This translates into CAWSRTGWNTEAFF.

This clone was counted a few times. CDR3 amino acids: CASSLDSGRVEETQYF. The CDR3 nucleotides are TGTGCCAGCAGCTTGGATTCGGGAAGGGTGGAGGAGACCCAGTACTTC. This rearrangement joins TRBV5-4 to TRBJ2-5; a possible D gene is TRBD2 (5 bases). CDR1 and CDR2 from the germline V gene are SGHNT and YYREEE (reference sequence). The CDR3 loop spans 16 amino acids. The V end was cut by 0 bases, the J end by 5 bases, with 17 bases between.

V is TRBV2 and J is TRBJ2-3, with 7 bases identical to TRBD2. Looked up from germline, CDR1 is SNHLY and CDR2 is FYNNEI. Trimming cost V 6 bases and J 6 bases; bases outside gene matches: 3. The length of the CDR3 is 12 residues. As DNA, the CDR3 is TGTGCCAGCAGGCGGGAGCCTGATACGCAGTATTTT. Protein sequence: CASRREPDTQYF.

For the CDR3, the DNA is TGTGCCAGCAGTTTTGACAGGGACCCCGGGGAGCTGTTTTTT. Its translation: CASSFDRDPGELFF. This rearrangement joins TRBV27 to TRBJ2-2; 7 bases map to TRBD1. The CDR3 is made up of 14 amino acids. Per the germline V gene, CDR1 is MNHEY and CDR2 is SMNVEV (reference sequence). The J segment lost 6 bases and the V segment lost 3 bases, leaving 4 bases of the junction unmatched.

This chain joins TRBV2 and TRBJ1-5; tentatively, D is TRBD1 (5 bases). Trimming removed 2 bases from V and 4 bases from J, with 12 bases in between. The CDR3 has 15 amino acids. CDR1 is SNHLY and CDR2 is FYNNEI in the germline V gene. CDR3 nucleotides: TGTGCCAGCAGTGAATTGCAGGGTGGTAATCAGCCCCAGCATTTT. Protein product: CASSELQGGNQPQHF.

For this clone: One end of the junction varies from germline; a read error may be responsible. Other DNA variants within this sample encode the same CDR3. The rearrangement joins TRBV30 to TRBJ1-2; unclear D gene. The CDR3 is made up of 11 amino acids. The germline CDR1 and CDR2 sequences are GTSNPN and SVGIG (reference sequence). The CDR3 DNA reads TGTGCCTGGAGTCCTAATTATGGCTACACCTTC. This sequence encodes CAWSPNYGYTF.

This clone was seen only a few times. V and J are TRBV2 and TRBJ2-3; D is uncertain. The CDR3 covers 13 residues. Trimming pared 8 bases from V and 6 bases from J, leaving 15 bases between. Germline CDR1 and CDR2: SNHLY and FYNNEI. In DNA form, the CDR3 reads TGTGCCAGCCAAAACTATAACGGGGATACGCAGTATTTT. It codes for CASQNYNGDTQYF. Full variable domain (rest looked up from reference TRBV2 and TRBJ2-3): EPEVTQTPSHQVTQMGQEVILRCVPISNHLYFYWYRQILGQKVEFLVSFYNNEISEKSEIFDDQFSVERPDGSNFTLKIRSTKLEDSAMYFCASQNYNGDTQYFGPGTRLTVL.

The chain has TRBV4-3 and TRBJ2-7; 8 bases are shared with TRBD1. Unmatched junction bases numbered 12, after V lost 1 base and J lost 7 bases. CDR1 is LGHNA, CDR2 YSLEER, per germline. The CDR3 contains 16 residues. CDR3 amino acids: CASSQVSGQGTWEQYF. The CDR3 nucleotides are TGCGCCAGCAGCCAAGTTTCCGGACAGGGTACGTGGGAGCAGTACTTC.

CDR3 DNA sequence: TGTGCCAGTAGTGGGGTCCTGCAGGGCAATCAGCCCCAGCATTTT. This encodes CASSGVLQGNQPQHF. This sequence joins TRBV19 and TRBJ1-5; D gene ambiguous. V lost 5 bases to trimming and J lost 2 bases, with 13 bases between them. Per germline, CDR1 LNHDA and CDR2 SQIVND (reference sequence). The CDR3 loop spans 15 amino acids.

This clone showed up just a few times. The chain couples TRBV30 to TRBJ2-7; 10 positions match TRBD1. Trimming took 3 bases from V and 3 from J; bases not matched to a gene: 2. The CDR3 sequence is 13 residues long. The germline V gene has CDR1 GTSNPN and CDR2 SVGIG (reference sequence). The CDR3, as DNA: TGTGCCTGGAGGGGGACAGGGGTCTACGAGCAGTACTTC. Protein sequence: CAWRGTGVYEQYF.

The chain has TRBV2 and TRBJ1-2; TRBD1 aligns across 9 bases. V was clipped by 3 bases and J by 8 bases; unmatched bases: 7. This CDR3 comprises 14 residues. In germline, CDR1 is SNHLY, CDR2 FYNNEI. Written as DNA, the CDR3 is TGTGCCAGCAGTGACCAAGGGACAGGGAACGGCTACACCTTC. Protein sequence: CASSDQGTGNGYTF.

This chain links TRBV7-3 with TRBJ1-2, with D perhaps TRBD1 (6 bases). CDR1 SGHTA and CDR2 FQGTGA come from the germline V gene. The CDR3 sequence is 15 residues long. The V and J ends lost 5 bases and 4 bases respectively, with 17 bases between them. This CDR3 is CASSPGDGGSYGYTF. The DNA for the CDR3 is TGTGCCAGCAGCCCAGGGGACGGCGGCTCCTATGGCTACACCTTC. Using reference TRBV7-3 and TRBJ1-2 for the parts outside the CDR3, the full variable domain is GAGVSQTPSNKVTEKGKYVELRCDPISGHTALYWYRQSLGQGPEFLIYFQGTGAADDSGLPNDRFFAVRPEGSVSTLKIQRTERGDSAVYLCASSPGDGGSYGYTFGSGTRLTVV.

The CDR3 region has the DNA TGTGCCTGGGGGGACTACGAGCAGTACTTC. Translation: CAWGDYEQYF. This sequence joins TRBV30 and TRBJ2-7; D is ambiguous. The germline CDR1 and CDR2 sequences are GTSNPN and SVGIG (reference sequence). The CDR3 is 10 residues long. Trimming stripped 5 bases from V and 3 bases from J, with 5 bases between.

This clone was seen only a few times. The rearrangement links TRBV11-2 to TRBJ2-7, with D possibly being TRBD1 (5 bases). V lost 1 base and J 6 bases, leaving 10 bases between the germline ends. This CDR3 is built from 13 residues. Germline V gene sequence: CDR1 SGHAT, CDR2 FQNNGV. CDR3 nucleotide sequence: TGTGCCAGCAGCTTAGCAGGGTATGGCGAGCAGTACTTC. The encoded protein is CASSLAGYGEQYF.

The CDR3 sequence is CASSLDRSSYEQYF. The CDR3 DNA reads TGTGCCAGCAGCTTAGATAGAAGCTCCTACGAGCAGTACTTC. The chain recombines TRBV11-3 with TRBJ2-7, with D unresolved. The V end lost 0 bases, the J end lost 0 bases, and 6 bases lay between the germline ends. CDR1 and CDR2 (germline): SGHNT, YENEEA. The CDR3 covers 14 residues.

In its sample, this clone was seen once. The chain employs TRBV28 and TRBJ2-7, with 9 bases fitting TRBD1. V trimming: 7 bases; J trimming: 3 bases; junction bases outside the gene matches: 4. The germline gives CDR1 MDHEN, CDR2 SYDVKM. The length of the CDR3 is 13 residues. This CDR3 reads CASTGDRVYEQYF. CDR3 nucleotides: TGTGCCAGCACCGGGGACAGGGTCTACGAGCAGTACTTC.

This rearrangement joins TRBV5-1 to TRBJ1-1; D remains unclear. Deletions cut 4 bases from V and 4 bases from J, with 8 bases between. Germline-derived CDR1 and CDR2 are SGHRS and YFSETQ. This CDR3 region has 12 residues. The CDR3 DNA reads as TGCGCCAGCAGCGAACCAAGCACTGAAGCTTTCTTT. This sequence encodes CASSEPSTEAFF.

This clone has only one observation. The chain carries TRBV6-5 and TRBJ2-5, with a possible D match to TRBD2 (6 bases). V was trimmed by 2 bases and J by 2 bases, leaving 12 bases between them. Germline values: CDR1 MNHEY, CDR2 SVGAGI. The CDR3 runs to 15 residues. The CDR3 spells CASSYAGGNQETQYF. Here the CDR3 DNA reads TGTGCCAGCAGTTACGCAGGCGGGAATCAAGAGACCCAGTACTTC.

The V and J genes are TRBV5-8 and TRBJ1-3; TRBD1 matches 7 bases. The CDR3 covers 14 residues. The junction had 5 bases not matched to a gene; V was cut back by 4 bases and J by 4 bases. Germline CDR1 and CDR2: SGHTS and YDEGEE. The CDR3 region has the DNA TGTGCCAGCAGCCAGGGACAGTCGGGAAACACCATATATTTT. Protein product: CASSQGQSGNTIYF.

The chain carries TRBV6-1 and TRBJ2-1, with a possible D match to TRBD2 (5 bases). The ends were cut back, 4 bases at V and 3 bases at J, with 19 bases in the middle. The germline gives CDR1 MNHNS, CDR2 SASEGT. This CDR3 contains 17 residues. CDR3 nucleotides: TGTGCCAGCAGTGGGGAGCGGAGAGGAAACTTCTACAATGAGCAGTTCTTC. Its translation: CASSGERRGNFYNEQFF.

This clone was detected only once. The chain is built from TRBV18 and TRBJ2-5; D perhaps matches TRBD2 (6 bases). V shed 2 bases and J shed 2 bases, with 9 bases lying between them. Germline CDR1 is KGHSH and CDR2 is LQKENI. This CDR3 region has 14 residues. CDR3 protein: CASSPGTRQETQYF. CDR3 nucleotide sequence: TGTGCCAGCTCACCAGGGACTCGGCAAGAGACCCAGTACTTC.

This chain uses TRBV11-2 with TRBJ1-4; 10 bases are a match to TRBD1. CDR3 size: 15 residues. After removal of 5 bases from V and 8 bases from J, the junction contained 8 bases not matched to a gene. The germline V gene has CDR1 SGHAT and CDR2 FQNNGV. In DNA form, the CDR3 reads TGTGCCAGCAGCCCAAGGACAGGGGGTGGCGAAAAACTGTTTTTT. Amino acids: CASSPRTGGGEKLFF.

This chain uses TRBV14 with TRBJ2-7; 11 nucleotides align to TRBD2. The CDR3 has 14 residues. V lost 0 bases and J lost 10; bases outside the gene matches: 5. Germline CDR1 and CDR2: SGHDN and FVKESK. This chain's CDR3 is CASSQDRTSGLQYF. The CDR3 DNA reads TGTGCCAGCAGCCAAGATAGGACTAGCGGGCTTCAGTACTTC. Together with reference TRBV14 and TRBJ2-7, the CDR3 gives the full variable domain: EAGVTQFPSHSVIEKGQTVTLRCDPISGHDNLYWYRRVMGKEIKFLLHFVKESKQDESGMPNNRFLAERTGGTYSTLKVQPAELEDSGVYFCASSQDRTSGLQYFGPGTRLTVT.

The rearrangement uses TRBV5-4 and TRBJ1-3; no reliable D call. The germline CDR1 and CDR2 sequences are SGHNT and YYREEE (reference sequence). There are 15 residues in the CDR3. Trimming cost V 5 bases and J 4 bases, with 16 bases left between them. This chain's CDR3 is CASSRSSSRGNTIYF. The DNA of the CDR3 is TGTGCCAGCAGTAGGTCTTCGTCTCGGGGAAACACCATATATTTT.

The V gene is TRBV7-2, the J gene TRBJ2-3, with 12 bases that match TRBD2. Germline CDR1 and CDR2: SGHTA and FQGNSA. The length of the CDR3 is 18 residues. J was trimmed by 5 bases and V by 5 bases; bases with no gene match: 14. CDR3 sequence: CASSPQRRLAGGVDTQYF. The CDR3 nucleotides are TGTGCCAGCAGCCCTCAAAGGCGGCTAGCGGGAGGGGTAGATACGCAGTATTTT.

The chain is built from TRBV10-3 and TRBJ1-4, with 7 positions matching TRBD1. This CDR3 is built from 14 residues. Trimming removed 3 bases from V and 8 bases from J; junction bases left unmatched: 6. Looked up from germline, CDR1 is ENHRY and CDR2 is SYGVKD. The CDR3 DNA follows: TGTGCCATCAGTGACGGACAGGTGCGGGAAAAACTGTTTTTT. Protein product: CAISDGQVREKLFF.

The chain combines TRBV7-2 with TRBJ2-3, with D uncertain. Trimming pared 4 bases from V and 9 bases from J, leaving 11 bases between. Germline CDR1 reads SGHTA; CDR2 reads FQGNSA. The CDR3 is 12 amino acids. The CDR3 here is CASSSESPTQYF. DNA of the CDR3: TGTGCCAGCAGCTCGGAGTCCCCCACGCAGTATTTT.

The genes are TRBV5-1 and TRBJ1-4, with TRBD1 as a possible D gene (6 bases). Germline V gives CDR1 SGHRS, CDR2 YFSETQ. The CDR3 is made up of 14 amino acids. Trimming left V 3 bases short and J 8 bases short, with 14 bases between. The CDR3 DNA reads as TGCGCCAGCAGCTCCCAGGGGACTCCCGAAAAACTGTTTTTT. Protein product: CASSSQGTPEKLFF.

This clone was counted a single time. CDR3 in amino acids: CASSVLSAVNTGELFF. Here the CDR3 DNA reads TGTGCCAGCAGCGTATTGTCCGCGGTGAACACCGGGGAGCTGTTTTTT. The chain employs TRBV9 and TRBJ2-2; no firm D call. The CDR3 covers 16 residues. V lost 1 base, J lost 1 base, and 11 bases lay in between. Germline lookup yields CDR1 SGDLS and CDR2 YYNGEE.

The V and J genes are TRBV29-1 and TRBJ1-2, with D tentatively TRBD1 (6 bases). Germline V gene sequence: CDR1 SQVTM, CDR2 ANQGSEA. The CDR3 is 15 amino acids. V lost 6 bases and J lost 7, with 24 bases in between. The CDR3 region is CSVLEPGLKGGGYTF. The DNA for the CDR3 is TGCAGCGTCCTCGAACCGGGTCTCAAGGGGGGTGGCTACACCTTC.